This passage covers 9 T cell receptor beta chains from one sample sequenced in a study of PD-1 blockade in classical Hodgkin lymphoma. Time point: newly diagnosed, previously untreated cHL patient sample. The repertoire was sequenced with immunoSEQ multiplex PCR; TCRdb's copy has only in-frame clones and lacks some. This table holds about 15,000 clones, approximately 84% found once. The specimen was peripheral blood mononuclear cells (PBMCs). These receptors were obtained from a human donor with classical Hodgkin lymphoma.

This clone was observed a few times. The rearrangement links TRBV6-5 to TRBJ1-2; TRBD1 might be the D (5 bases). The germline V and J ends were trimmed by 0 bases and 0 bases, with 11 bases remaining between them. Germline V gives CDR1 MNHEY, CDR2 SVGAGI. CDR3 length equals 16 residues. Here the CDR3 DNA reads TGTGCCAGCAGTTACTCTCTTATAGGGGCTAACTATGGCTACACCTTC. Translating gives CASSYSLIGANYGYTF.

The V gene is TRBV19, the J gene TRBJ1-4, with TRBD1 matching over 9 bases. J was trimmed by 7 bases and V by 3 bases; bases with no gene match: 3. Germline loops: CDR1 LNHDA, CDR2 SQIVND (reference sequence). This CDR3 is 14 amino acids long. The CDR3 loop reads CASSIGQGSEKLFF. The CDR3 DNA is TGTGCCAGTAGTATCGGACAGGGGAGTGAAAAACTGTTTTTT.

The chain couples TRBV7-3 to TRBJ2-3; 7 nucleotides line up with TRBD1. CDR1 and CDR2 (germline): SGHTA, FQGTGA. The CDR3 has 16 amino acids. Germline trimming cut 5 bases from V and 0 bases from J; bases unmatched to any gene: 8. The CDR3 spells CASSPEQGSSTDTQYF. The CDR3 coding sequence is TGTGCCAGCAGCCCGGAACAGGGGTCGAGCACAGATACGCAGTATTTT.

The chain links TRBV6-5 to TRBJ2-7, with TRBD2 matching over 9 bases. The J segment lost 7 bases and the V segment lost 9 bases, leaving 13 bases of the junction unmatched. Germline assignment: CDR1 MNHEY and CDR2 SVGAGI. The CDR3 is 14 residues long. CDR3 sequence: CASIGLAYPGEQYF. The CDR3 bases are TGTGCCAGTATCGGACTAGCGTACCCGGGAGAGCAGTACTTC.

The genes are TRBV28 and TRBJ2-7; 15 bases agree with TRBD2. With 2 bases clipped from V and 2 bases from J, the junction kept 7 bases outside the gene matches. The CDR3 extends over 18 amino acids. In germline, CDR1 is MDHEN, CDR2 SYDVKM. CDR3 region: CASSLPGTSGRYTYEQYF. In DNA, the CDR3 is TGTGCCAGCAGTTTACCGGGGACTAGCGGGAGGTACACCTACGAGCAGTACTTC.

This rearrangement joins TRBV25-1 to TRBJ2-3; no firm D call. Trimming pared 0 bases from V and 2 bases from J, leaving 6 bases between. There are 14 residues in the CDR3. Germline V gene data show CDR1 as MGHDK and CDR2 as SYGVNS. CDR3: CASSEYSLTDTQYF. The CDR3 bases are TGTGCCAGCAGTGAATATAGCCTCACAGATACGCAGTATTTT.

This clone was counted a few times. The chain couples TRBV29-1 to TRBJ2-1; D gene unclear. The CDR3 runs 12 residues. Trimming stripped 1 base from V and 10 bases from J, with 11 bases between. Looked up from germline, CDR1 is SQVTM and CDR2 is ANQGSEA. CDR3 in DNA: TGCAGCGTTGAAGTCGTGGTCAGGGAGCAGTTCTTC. As protein: CSVEVVVREQFF.

This sequence joins TRBV15 and TRBJ2-3, with D maybe TRBD2 (6 bases). Trimming removed 2 bases from V and 5 bases from J, with 20 bases in between. Germline V gene sequence: CDR1 LNHNV, CDR2 YYDKDF (reference sequence). This CDR3 region has 17 residues. CDR3 in DNA: TGTGCCACCAGCAGAACGGCGGGGTCCTCCGGGGGAGATACGCAGTATTTT. Translated, it gives CATSRTAGSSGGDTQYF. The variable domain in full, with the rest retrieved from reference TRBV15 and TRBJ2-3, is DAMVIQNPRYQVTQFGKPVTLSCSQTLNHNVMYWYQQKSSQAPKLLFHYYDKDFNNEADTPDNFQSRRPNTSFCFLDIRSPGLGDTAMYLCATSRTAGSSGGDTQYFGPGTRLTVL.

This chain joins TRBV9 and TRBJ2-5; D is tentatively TRBD1 or TRBD2 (7 bases each). The length of the CDR3 is 17 residues. Germline CDR1 reads SGDLS; CDR2 reads YYNGEE. The germline V and J ends were trimmed by 4 bases and 1 base, with 20 bases remaining between them. CDR3 sequence reads: CASSPRTGLEIQETQYF. The CDR3 nucleotides are TGTGCCAGCAGCCCACGGACAGGACTAGAGATCCAAGAGACCCAGTACTTC.